These T cell receptor beta chains were read from a single sample in a study of blood T cell repertoires in COVID-19. This table comes from immunoSEQ multiplex PCR, and its TCRdb copy is limited to in-frame clones, with some not included. The data contain tens of thousands of clones, 70% to 85% of them singletons. Specimen: peripheral blood. These receptors originate from a woman aged 60-70 years with acute or convalescent COVID-19. Each CDR3 is given with its conserved first and last residue. Fields, in order: CDR3 protein, CDR3 DNA, V gene, D gene, clone size, J gene. A D gene is named only where the DNA matches it firmly. Clone size is stated in some rows and not others, as once, few, many or a class when expanded.

CASSLGQGGGYEQYF TGTGCCAGCAGCTTAGGCCAGGGAGGAGGCTACGAGCAGTACTTC TRBV11-2 . . TRBJ2-7
CASSPRTSGANTGELFF TGTGCCAGCAGCCCCCGGACTAGCGGAGCGAACACCGGGGAGCTGTTTTTT TRBV11-2 TRBD2 . TRBJ2-2
CATSDRRGEQFF TGTGCCACCAGTGATCGACGGGGTGAGCAGTTCTTC TRBV24-1 . . TRBJ2-1
CASSLFQGVSTDTQYF TGTGCCAGCAGCCTATTCCAGGGGGTCAGCACAGATACGCAGTATTTT TRBV9 TRBD1 . TRBJ2-3
CASSLDLRLAGGNEQFF TGTGCCAGCAGCTTAGATCTGAGGCTAGCGGGAGGTAATGAGCAGTTCTTC TRBV11-3 TRBD2 . TRBJ2-1
CSVEGLAYEQYF TGCAGCGTTGAGGGGCTGGCCTACGAGCAGTACTTC TRBV29-1 . once TRBJ2-7
CASSKTVAGKLFF TGTGCCAGCAGTAAAACGGTCGCGGGGAAACTGTTTTTT TRBV2 . once TRBJ1-4
CSVETGPGYEQYF TGCAGCGTTGAAACAGGCCCCGGGTACGAGCAGTACTTC TRBV29-1 . once TRBJ2-7
CATSDLTGTEAFF TGTGCCACCAGTGATTTGACCGGCACTGAAGCTTTCTTT TRBV24-1 . . TRBJ1-1
CASSLGQKLYDNGYTF TGTGCCAGCAGCTTAGGGCAGAAACTTTATGACAATGGCTACACCTTC TRBV7-9 . . TRBJ1-2
CASSQVPGLAGGGEQFF TGTGCCAGCAGCCAAGTCCCGGGACTAGCGGGAGGAGGTGAGCAGTTCTTC TRBV3-1/TRBV3-2 TRBD2 . TRBJ2-1
CASSLEGQPNEKLFF TGTGCCAGCAGCTTAGAGGGACAGCCTAATGAAAAACTGTTTTTT TRBV7-6 TRBD1 . TRBJ1-4
CASSQAVNTEAFF TGTGCCAGCAGCCAAGCGGTGAACACTGAAGCTTTCTTT TRBV6-5 . . TRBJ1-1
CAIMEQGAYEQYF TGTGCCATCATGGAACAGGGGGCCTACGAGCAGTACTTC TRBV10-3 TRBD1 . TRBJ2-7
CASSRDRISCTF TGTGCCAGCAGCCGCGACAGGATCTCATGCACCTTC TRBV7-9 . . TRBJ1-2
CASSPTPRRRGTGELFF TGTGCCAGCAGCCCAACCCCCCGAAGGCGGGGCACCGGGGAGCTGTTTTTT TRBV5-5 . few TRBJ2-2
CASSRYRVLGQPQHF TGTGCCAGTAGTCGTTACAGGGTGTTGGGTCAGCCCCAGCATTTT TRBV19 . . TRBJ1-5
CASSQDTRSYEQFF TGCGCCAGCAGCCAAGATACTCGAAGCTATGAGCAGTTCTTC TRBV4-1 . . TRBJ2-1
CASSSRDREETQYF TGCGCCAGCAGCTCGCGCGACAGGGAAGAGACCCAGTACTTC TRBV5-1 TRBD1 . TRBJ2-5
CASSILQGLTDTQYF TGTGCCAGTAGTATTCTCCAGGGGCTCACAGATACGCAGTATTTT TRBV19 . . TRBJ2-3
CASSLMRTANTEAFF TGTGCCAGCAGCTTAATGCGGACAGCGAACACTGAAGCTTTCTTT TRBV7-3 . . TRBJ1-1
CSASYVPGSNQPQHF TGCAGTGCTAGTTACGTCCCCGGGAGCAATCAGCCCCAGCATTTT TRBV20-1 . . TRBJ1-5
CASSFLRRGTMNTEAFF TGTGCCAGCAGCTTCCTCCGTCGGGGAACCATGAACACTGAAGCTTTCTTT TRBV5-4 . . TRBJ1-1
CATSRVWGGTHSPLHF TGTGCCACCAGCAGAGTCTGGGGAGGAACTCATTCACCCCTCCACTTT TRBV15 . few TRBJ1-6
CASSPGTPVYGYTF TGTGCCAGTAGTCCGGGGACACCCGTCTATGGCTACACCTTC TRBV19 . . TRBJ1-2
CASSPRDRVVGYTF TGTGCCAGCTCACCACGGGACAGGGTGGTTGGCTACACCTTC TRBV18 TRBD1 . TRBJ1-2
CASSLEGGANQPQHF TGTGCCAGCAGCTTGGAGGGCGGGGCTAATCAGCCCCAGCATTTT TRBV5-6 . . TRBJ1-5
CASSVGQGGYGYTF TGTGCCAGCAGCGTTGGACAGGGGGGGTATGGCTACACCTTC TRBV2 TRBD1 . TRBJ1-2
CASSLADRTDTQYF TGCGCCAGCAGCTTAGCGGATCGCACAGATACGCAGTATTTT TRBV5-1 . . TRBJ2-3
CASTPGGTEAFF TGTGCCAGCACCCCTGGAGGCACTGAAGCTTTCTTT TRBV6-5 . . TRBJ1-1
CASSSSRGSGEQYF TGTGCCAGCAGTTCCAGCCGGGGTTCGGGGGAGCAGTACTTC TRBV7-6 . . TRBJ2-7
CASSKVREKLFF TGTGCCAGCAGCAAAGTGCGGGAAAAACTGTTTTTT TRBV21-1 . once TRBJ1-4
CASSPGTGRTYEQYF TGTGCCAGCAGTCCCGGGACAGGTAGGACCTACGAGCAGTACTTC TRBV6-5 TRBD1 . TRBJ2-7
CASSVDGGNTEAFF TGTGCCAGCAGCGTAGATGGCGGAAACACTGAAGCTTTCTTT TRBV9 . . TRBJ1-1
CASSQDMAGGNSPLHF TGTGCCAGCAGCCAAGATATGGCAGGGGGTAATTCACCCCTCCACTTT TRBV3-1/TRBV3-2 TRBD1 once TRBJ1-6
CAWKGWRGTGNTIYF TGTGCCTGGAAAGGTTGGCGGGGGACTGGAAACACCATATATTTT TRBV30 . few TRBJ1-3
CASSLGWGSAGELFF TGTGCCAGCAGCTTAGGCTGGGGCTCGGCCGGGGAGCTGTTTTTT TRBV7-2 . . TRBJ2-2
CASSQDPSNQPQHF TGCGCCAGCAGCCAAGATCCGAGCAATCAGCCCCAGCATTTT TRBV4-1 . once TRBJ1-5